This TCR beta chain was recovered during a study of T cell responses to AZD1222 COVID-19 vaccine. Study in general: Whether given at about 4 or about 12 weeks, second doses were pooled.

Trimming took off 3 bases at V and 0 bases at J, with 10 bases between the two ends. The CDR3 totals 15 residues. Per germline, CDR1 SGHRS and CDR2 YFSETQ. This clone has only a few counts. Clones were sequenced by immunoSEQ multiplex PCR, and TCRdb holds only the in-frame ones, with some missing. This table has 100,000 or so clones, 85% to 90% appearing once. The J gene is TRBJ2-1, the V gene TRBV5-1, with D perhaps TRBD2 (5 bases). The sequence was obtained from an adult in good health. The sequenced sample was peripheral blood, obtained on day 0 of AZD1222 vaccination. CDR3 sequence: CASSSAVYSYNEQFF. The CDR3, as DNA: TGCGCCAGCAGCTCAGCGGTCTACTCCTACAATGAGCAGTTCTTC.